Below are 18 T cell receptor beta chains sequenced from a single sample in a study of cytomegalovirus exposure and HLA in healthy donors. A multiplex PCR was run with 60 Vbeta primers and 13 Jbeta primers. Method: immunoSEQ multiplex PCR; TCRdb's copy keeps in-frame clones and lacks some. The repertoire consists of 75,000 to 90,000 clones, with approximately 79% occurring once and the leading ten covering around 21%. The sequencing sample was made of PBMCs. The receptors derive from a middle-aged woman in good health and CMV-seropositive.

The chain employs TRBV4-1 and TRBJ2-7, with a possible D match to TRBD1 (5 bases). The CDR3 spans 17 residues. Germline V lookup: CDR1 MGHRA, CDR2 YSYEKL. The V and J ends lost 3 bases and 0 bases respectively, with 18 bases between them. CDR3: CASSQPTSGIRSYEQYF. The DNA for the CDR3 is TGCGCCAGCAGCCAGCCAACCTCAGGGATCCGCTCCTACGAGCAGTACTTC.

This chain links TRBV2 with TRBJ1-1, with unresolved D. CDR1 SNHLY and CDR2 FYNNEI come from the germline V gene. The CDR3 runs to 12 residues. In nucleotides, the CDR3 is TGTGCGTCTAAGCAGGTTCCGGCTGAAGCTTTCTTT. The encoded protein is CASKQVPAEAFF.

The chain has TRBV9 and TRBJ1-2, with 8 bases matching TRBD1. The CDR3 extends over 13 amino acids. The germline CDR1 and CDR2 sequences are SGDLS and YYNGEE. Trimming took 3 bases from V and 6 from J; bases not matched to a gene: 4. The CDR3 loop reads CASSARTGNGYTF. The CDR3 nucleotides are TGTGCCAGCAGCGCCAGGACAGGGAATGGCTACACCTTC.

The gene calls are TRBV5-3 and TRBJ1-2; D might be TRBD1 (5 bases). TRBV5-3 is identified as an open reading frame with a role that is uncertain. V lost 10 bases and J 0 bases, leaving 25 bases between the germline ends. This CDR3 has 17 residues. DNA for the CDR3: TGTGCCCTGCGGGGCAGGAGAATCCAGACAACTAACTATGGCTACACCTTC. This translates into CALRGRRIQTTNYGYTF.

The CDR3 reads CSVGGGGGMNTQYF. The CDR3 coding sequence is TGCAGCGTTGGGGGAGGCGGGGGGATGAATACGCAGTATTTT. The V and J genes are TRBV29-1 and TRBJ2-3, with TRBD2 matching 8 bases. Per the germline V gene, CDR1 is SQVTM and CDR2 is ANQGSEA. The CDR3 has 14 residues. Trimming cost V 4 bases and J 7 bases; bases outside gene matches: 10.

The chain couples TRBV6-1 to TRBJ2-3; no firm D call. CDR3 length: 13 amino acids. V was shortened by 3 bases and J by 4 bases, with 8 bases between the two germline ends. Germline CDR1 reads MNHNS; CDR2 reads SASEGT. The CDR3 DNA is TGTGCCAGCAGTGACTCCTTCGCAGATACGCAGTATTTT. It codes for CASSDSFADTQYF.

This chain joins TRBV27 and TRBJ2-7; 11 positions agree with TRBD1. The CDR3 is made up of 14 amino acids. V lost 3 bases and J lost 4; bases outside the gene matches: 2. Germline loops: CDR1 MNHEY, CDR2 SMNVEV (reference sequence). The CDR3 spells CASSFGTGGYEQYF. The CDR3 DNA follows: TGTGCCAGCAGTTTCGGGACAGGGGGATACGAGCAGTACTTC.

The J gene is TRBJ2-2, the V gene TRBV19; maybe TRBD1 (6 bases). The CDR3 sequence is 16 residues long. The germline V gene encodes CDR1 LNHDA and CDR2 SQIVND (reference sequence). Deletions cut 5 bases from V and 0 bases from J, with 13 bases between. The CDR3 region is CASSPAGTTNTGELFF. Here the CDR3 DNA reads TGTGCCAGTAGTCCCGCCGGGACAACGAACACCGGGGAGCTGTTTTTT.

The rearrangement links TRBV19 to TRBJ2-7; maybe TRBD1 (5 bases). V was shortened by 2 bases and J by 5 bases, with 7 bases between the two germline ends. The CDR3 covers 12 residues. The germline CDR1 and CDR2 sequences are LNHDA and SQIVND (reference sequence). The CDR3 DNA sequence: TGTGCCAGTAGTATAAAAGGGGACGAGCAGTACTTC. Amino acid sequence: CASSIKGDEQYF.

Turning to this clone: The junction differs from germline at one of its ends, possibly a read error. V usage is TRBV5-1 and J usage is TRBJ1-6; 8 bases are shared with TRBD1. The CDR3 covers 16 residues. Germline lookup yields CDR1 SGHRS and CDR2 YFSETQ. The CDR3 DNA is TGCTCCAGCAGCCCGGAGACAGGGGTGAATAATTCACCCCTCCACTTT. The encoded protein is CSSSPETGVNNSPLHF.

This rearrangement joins TRBV5-6 to TRBJ1-1; D unclear. This CDR3 has 13 residues. Germline values: CDR1 SGHDT, CDR2 YYEEEE. V shed 0 bases and J shed 3 bases, with 6 bases lying between them. This CDR3 reads CASSLVQDTEAFF. CDR3 nucleotides: TGTGCCAGCAGCTTGGTACAAGACACTGAAGCTTTCTTT.

As DNA, the CDR3 is TGCGCCAGCAGTTCCCGTGGCGGGTACGGGGCCAACGTCCTGACTTTC. Protein sequence: CASSSRGGYGANVLTF. This chain uses TRBV5-1 with TRBJ2-6; D is perhaps TRBD2 (5 bases). The length of the CDR3 is 16 residues. Per germline, CDR1 SGHRS and CDR2 YFSETQ. Trimming left V 5 bases short and J 4 bases short, with 16 bases between.

The V call is TRBV25-1, the J call TRBJ1-1; tentative D call: TRBD1 (5 bases). The CDR3 sequence is 16 residues long. CDR1 MGHDK and CDR2 SYGVNS come from the germline V gene. The V end was cut by 1 base, the J end by 1 base, with 13 bases between. CDR3 nucleotide sequence: TGTGCCAGCAGTGAATCTTTAGGGGTGGGGAACACTGAAGCTTTCTTT. It codes for CASSESLGVGNTEAFF. Filled out from reference TRBV25-1 and TRBJ1-1, the complete variable domain reads EADIYQTPRYLVIGTGKKITLECSQTMGHDKMYWYQQDPGMELHLIHYSYGVNSTEKGDLSSESTVSRIRTEHFPLTLESARPSHTSQYLCASSESLGVGNTEAFFGQGTRLTVV.

The chain links TRBV28 to TRBJ1-2, with D unresolved. The V and J ends lost 2 bases and 7 bases respectively, with 14 bases between them. Germline assignment: CDR1 MDHEN and CDR2 SYDVKM. The CDR3 length is 14 residues. The CDR3 spells CASSLKAPPRGYTF. The CDR3 nucleotides read TGTGCCAGCAGTTTAAAAGCACCCCCCCGTGGCTACACCTTC.

This clone was seen more than once but under ten times. The gene calls are TRBV5-4 and TRBJ2-5, with 9 positions matching TRBD2. There are 16 residues in the CDR3. With V trimmed by 3 bases and J by 1 base, 7 bases remained unmatched. The germline gives CDR1 SGHNT, CDR2 YYREEE (reference sequence). CDR3 nucleotides: TGTGCCAGCAGCTCGGTAGCGGGGGCGTTCCAAGAGACCCAGTACTTC. Protein product: CASSSVAGAFQETQYF.

The genes are TRBV12-2 and TRBJ2-5; the D call in the table, TRBD2, was not verified against the DNA. TRBV12-2 is designated a pseudogene. The CDR3 length is 17 residues. The CDR3 nucleotides read TGTGCAAGTCGCTTAGCTCCGGTGCGGGCCGCCCAAGAGACCCAGTACTTC. Translation: CASRLAPVRAAQETQYF.

The table lists this clone with a few counts. This chain links TRBV5-6 with TRBJ1-2, with TRBD1 matching over 8 bases. The CDR3 contains 15 residues. From germline, CDR1 is SGHDT and CDR2 YYEEEE. Trimming at V came to 4 bases and at J to 3 bases, leaving 8 bases not matched to a gene. The CDR3 loop is CASSPGQDLYYGYTF. In nucleotides, the CDR3 is TGTGCCAGCAGCCCGGGACAGGACCTATACTATGGCTACACCTTC.

The rearrangement uses TRBV29-1 and TRBJ2-5; 8 bases fit TRBD1. Germline-derived CDR1 and CDR2 are SQVTM and ANQGSEA. The CDR3 is 13 amino acids. The ends lost 4 bases at V and 4 bases at J; junction bases unmatched: 5. The CDR3 loop reads CSVGGQGVETQYF. The CDR3 DNA reads as TGCAGCGTTGGAGGACAGGGAGTAGAGACCCAGTACTTC.